There are many counts of the clone carrying this TCR beta chain. The antigen remains undetermined. The read ends 3 residues early relative to the CDR3; the germline J gene fills the gap. The sample belongs to a study of T cell clonality in common variable immunodeficiency. The V end lost 2 bases, the J end lost 5 bases, and 16 bases lay between the germline ends. Germline V lookup: CDR1 SNHLY, CDR2 FYNNEI. The CDR3 contains 16 residues. Caucasian heritage predominated among both patients and controls. Study-wide results and caveats: CVID subjects had higher TCRbeta clonality than healthy controls, most marked in about a third. Compared with controls, CVID subjects had fewer shared TCRbeta clones. The cause of increased CVID clonality remains unclear without subpopulation sequencing.

Sequenced by immunoSEQ multiplex PCR; TCRdb stores in-frame clones only, minus some. The sample shows roughly 32,000 clones, none of them appearing just once. The chain combines TRBV2 with TRBJ2-1; TRBD1 might be the D (6 bases). The clonotype comes from a person aged 18-70 years in good health. Sequencing was done on a sample of peripheral blood mononuclear cells. The CDR3 reads CASSEYGRGTDNEQFF. CDR3 DNA, as far as it was read: TGTGCCAGCAGTGAATATGGCAGGGGTACGGACAATGAG. Full variable domain (outside the CDR3, taken from reference TRBV2 and TRBJ2-1): EPEVTQTPSHQVTQMGQEVILRCVPISNHLYFYWYRQILGQKVEFLVSFYNNEISEKSEIFDDQFSVERPDGSNFTLKIRSTKLEDSAMYFCASSEYGRGTDNEQFFGPGTRLTVL.